This T cell receptor beta chain was profiled in a study of shared clonotypes between healthy human individuals. Donors had no recently reported acute infections or vaccinations and were HIV-negative. Findings of the study overall: In several donors, approximately 5% of naive CD4 clonotypes appeared in common. The study's rarefaction showed incomplete sorted-subset sequencing despite large depth.

Concerning this clone itself: The antigen remains unidentified.

Trimming at V came to 0 bases and at J to 2 bases, leaving 8 bases not matched to a gene. Looked up from germline, CDR1 is SGHRS and CDR2 is YFSETQ. The CDR3 runs 16 residues. The table came from immunoSEQ multiplex PCR; TCRdb's copy has only in-frame clones and leaves some out. Seen here are roughly 2.5 million clones, just over 90% observed once, and the top ten hold 0.14%. Input material: naive CD4+ T cells sorted from blood. Subset denoted: CD45RA+ positively selected. V is TRBV5-1 and J is TRBJ2-7; 7 bases agree with TRBD2. The source is a man younger than 35 in good health. In DNA, the CDR3 is TGCGCCAGCAGCTTGGGGGGCGGGAGTTTAACCTACGAGCAGTACTTC. This translates into CASSLGGGSLTYEQYF.